This TCR beta chain was sequenced in a study of cytomegalovirus exposure and HLA in healthy donors. Germline V lookup: CDR1 SGDLS, CDR2 YYNGEE. This CDR3 contains 14 residues. With 0 bases removed from V and 7 bases from J, the gap between germline ends came to 14 bases. Both 60 Vbeta primers and 13 Jbeta primers went into the PCR. The data were produced by immunoSEQ multiplex PCR, yet TCRdb's version contains in-frame clones alone and is incomplete. The data contain roughly 86,000 clones, over 60% of them seen just once; the ten biggest clones take up about 6%. This sequence was found in a female donor in good health and CMV-seronegative. Sequenced material: PBMCs. The rearrangement joins TRBV9 to TRBJ2-7; weak D call: TRBD2 (5 bases). The CDR3: CASSVGGEGWEQYF. The DNA for the CDR3 is TGTGCCAGCAGCGTAGGGGGAGAGGGCTGGGAGCAGTACTTC.